The 26 T cell receptor beta chains given below trace back to one sample, sequenced in a study of cytotoxic CD8 clonotypes in ibrutinib-treated CLL (dated by TCRdb to 2020 to 2023). Reading the label with the study, this specimen's time point is: around 2 years on ibrutinib. The library came from the immunoSEQ multiplex PCR assay. The immuneACCESS repertoire file appears here via TCRdb, limited to in-frame rearrangements. These files lack a portion of the clones; in checked studies, under half of the deficit traces to unresolved V genes, and the cause of the others is not known. The sample table records 50,000 or so clones; approximately 87% of these occur just once. The ten top clones hold 20% of the sample. Here the sequenced sample was PBMCs, taken after 24 months of ibrutinib treatment. These receptors came from a human donor with chronic lymphocytic leukemia.

The rearrangement uses TRBV29-1 and TRBJ1-1; 9 bases agree with TRBD1. In germline, CDR1 is SQVTM, CDR2 ANQGSEA. V was clipped by 6 bases and J by 5 bases; unmatched bases: 7. CDR3 length equals 13 residues. CDR3: CSVGPGTGTEAFF. The CDR3 coding sequence is TGCAGCGTGGGCCCCGGGACAGGGACTGAAGCTTTCTTT.

There are a few counts of this clone. The genes are TRBV29-1 and TRBJ1-2; tentative D call: TRBD1 (6 bases). Trimming shortened V by 0 bases and J by 0 bases, and 23 bases separated the two germline ends. The CDR3 covers 19 residues. Germline values: CDR1 SQVTM, CDR2 ANQGSEA. For the CDR3, the DNA is TGCAGCGTTGAAGACGATTGGGCGACAGGAAGGCCAACTAACTATGGCTACACCTTC. As protein: CSVEDDWATGRPTNYGYTF. Full variable domain (rest looked up from reference TRBV29-1 and TRBJ1-2): SAVISQKPSRDICQRGTSLTIQCQVDSQVTMMFWYRQQPGQSLTLIATANQGSEATYESGFVIDKFPISRPNLTFSTLTVSNMSPEDSSIYLCSVEDDWATGRPTNYGYTFGSGTRLTVV.

This clone was seen a few times. The chain couples TRBV4-1 to TRBJ2-2, with a tentative D call TRBD1 (6 bases). Germline V gene lookup returns CDR1 MGHRA and CDR2 YSYEKL. V was shortened by 0 bases and J by 6 bases, with 8 bases between the two germline ends. The CDR3 sequence is 14 residues long. The CDR3 sequence is CASSQDRTAGELFF. For the CDR3, the DNA is TGCGCCAGCAGCCAAGATCGGACAGCCGGGGAGCTGTTTTTT.

V is TRBV4-1 and J is TRBJ2-1, with D perhaps matching TRBD1 or TRBD2 (5 bases each). CDR1 and CDR2 from the germline V gene are MGHRA and YSYEKL. The germline V and J ends were trimmed by 4 bases and 0 bases, with 16 bases remaining between them. This CDR3 contains 17 residues. CDR3 nucleotide sequence: TGCGCCAGCAGCCCCTTCCTCGGGACGCGCTCCTACAATGAGCAGTTCTTC. Its translation is CASSPFLGTRSYNEQFF.

The rearrangement links TRBV5-1 to TRBJ2-5; 7 nucleotides agree with TRBD1. The J segment lost 5 bases and the V segment lost 0 bases, leaving 7 bases of the junction unmatched. The germline V gene has CDR1 SGHRS and CDR2 YFSETQ. This CDR3 region has 15 residues. CDR3 nucleotide sequence: TGCGCCAGCAGCTTGGGGGACAGCCTAGAGGAGACCCAGTACTTC. Amino acid sequence: CASSLGDSLEETQYF.

This rearrangement joins TRBV28 to TRBJ1-3; D is unresolved. This CDR3 spans 19 amino acids. Per germline, CDR1 MDHEN and CDR2 SYDVKM. Trimming stripped 3 bases from V and 0 bases from J, with 21 bases between. CDR3 sequence (DNA): TGTGCCAGCAGTTTTGGAGTAGGGTACTCGGGGTACTCTGGAAACACCATATATTTT. Its translation: CASSFGVGYSGYSGNTIYF.

The chain carries TRBV29-1 and TRBJ1-1, with D tentatively TRBD1 (6 bases). The CDR3 runs 12 residues. V gave up 6 bases and J gave up 6 bases, with 14 bases separating them. CDR1 and CDR2 (germline): SQVTM, ANQGSEA. CDR3 in DNA: TGCAGCGTGAATCCAGGGGTCGCTGAAGCTTTCTTT. Translated, it gives CSVNPGVAEAFF.

The rearrangement links TRBV27 to TRBJ1-6; TRBD1 agrees at 8 bases. V dropped 5 bases and J dropped 4; count of bases not matched to a gene: 4. Germline values: CDR1 MNHEY, CDR2 SMNVEV (reference sequence). The CDR3 sequence is 15 residues long. The CDR3 here is CASSVDREYNSPLHF. The CDR3 DNA reads TGTGCCAGCAGTGTGGACAGGGAATATAATTCACCCCTCCACTTT.

J is TRBJ2-2 and V is TRBV5-1, with D possibly TRBD1 on 6 matching bases. The CDR3 length is 16 residues. Germline CDR1 reads SGHRS; CDR2 reads YFSETQ. Trimming removed 7 bases from V and 2 bases from J, with 18 bases in between. The CDR3 DNA reads as TGCGCCAGCTCTGGGTGGGGGCAGGATAACACCGGGGAGCTGTTTTTT. Its protein is CASSGWGQDNTGELFF.

The chain recombines TRBV7-9 with TRBJ2-5; D perhaps matches TRBD2 (6 bases). Germline V CDR1 and CDR2: SEHNR, FQNEAQ (reference sequence). This CDR3 contains 15 residues. V shed 4 bases and J shed 7 bases, with 19 bases lying between them. CDR3 region: CASSSAGGARGTQYF. CDR3 nucleotides: TGTGCCAGCAGCTCGGCGGGCGGGGCCCGGGGGACCCAGTACTTC.

The chain carries TRBV5-1 and TRBJ2-2; 13 nucleotides align to TRBD2. CDR1 and CDR2 (germline): SGHRS, YFSETQ. The CDR3 spans 16 residues. V shed 1 base, J shed 8 bases, and the junction held 5 bases outside the gene matches. CDR3: CASSLSPGLAGGELFF. CDR3 DNA: TGCGCCAGCAGCTTGAGCCCGGGACTAGCGGGAGGGGAGCTGTTTTTT.

The chain has TRBV5-8 and TRBJ2-6, with a possible D match to TRBD1 (6 bases). Germline CDR1 is SGHTS and CDR2 is YDEGEE. The CDR3 sequence is 18 residues long. Trimming took 0 bases from V and 1 from J, leaving 14 bases between them. The CDR3 protein is CASSLEGGLVSGANVLTF. The DNA for the CDR3 is TGTGCCAGCAGCTTGGAAGGGGGTTTAGTTTCTGGGGCCAACGTCCTGACTTTC.

This chain connects TRBV19 to TRBJ1-2, with TRBD1 matching over 10 bases. V gave up 8 bases and J gave up 6 bases; unmatched junction bases: 6. The germline CDR1 and CDR2 sequences are LNHDA and SQIVND (reference sequence). There are 13 residues in the CDR3. CDR3 DNA sequence: TGTGCCAGTCGGACCGGGACAGGGGATGGCTACACCTTC. Its translation is CASRTGTGDGYTF.

The rearrangement uses TRBV21-1 and TRBJ1-5; TRBD1, the table's D call, was not compared with the DNA. TRBV21-1 is noted as a pseudogene. The CDR3 consists of 22 residues. The CDR3 protein is CASSRRKGFRTGIGTDNQPQHF. The CDR3 DNA is TGTGCCAGCAGCAGAAGAAAAGGATTCCGGACAGGGATTGGAACGGACAATCAGCCCCAGCATTTT.

This clone appeared a few times. The chain uses TRBV19 and TRBJ1-5, with 8 bases fitting TRBD1. Germline CDR1 and CDR2: LNHDA and SQIVND (reference sequence). The CDR3 runs to 12 residues. Losses at the gene ends were 9 bases for V and 7 bases for J; bases not matched to a gene: 5. Written as DNA, the CDR3 is TGTGCCAGCGGGACAGGTGAACAGCCCCAGCATTTT. It yields the protein CASGTGEQPQHF.

The gene calls are TRBV5-1 and TRBJ1-1; D is undetermined. Trimming cost V 4 bases and J 1 base, with 14 bases left between them. CDR1 and CDR2 (germline): SGHRS, YFSETQ. CDR3 length: 15 residues. The CDR3 loop is CASSPGPVGNTEAFF. The CDR3 nucleotides are TGCGCCAGCAGCCCGGGTCCGGTAGGGAACACTGAAGCTTTCTTT.

This chain links TRBV28 with TRBJ2-1; TRBD1 matches 12 bases. Trimming removed 5 bases from V and 8 bases from J; junction bases left unmatched: 4. CDR3 length: 14 amino acids. Germline V CDR1 and CDR2: MDHEN, SYDVKM. CDR3 bases: TGTGCCAGCAGTGCCGGGACAGGGGGCGATGAGCAGTTCTTC. This translates into CASSAGTGGDEQFF.

The chain recombines TRBV9 with TRBJ1-1; 10 nucleotides match TRBD1. J gave up 10 bases and V 3 bases, and 6 bases lay outside the gene matches. The CDR3 consists of 13 residues. Germline V gene lookup returns CDR1 SGDLS and CDR2 YYNGEE. CDR3 loop: CASSGRQGAGAFF. The DNA of the CDR3 is TGTGCCAGCAGCGGGAGACAGGGGGCCGGAGCTTTCTTT. Variable domain in full (rest from reference TRBV9 and TRBJ1-1): DSGVTQTPKHLITATGQRVTLRCSPRSGDLSVYWYQQSLDQGLQFLIQYYNGEERAKGNILERFSAQQFPDLHSELNLSSLELGDSALYFCASSGRQGAGAFFGQGTRLTVV.

This sequence joins TRBV7-2 and TRBJ1-1; D is ambiguous. Trimming stripped 5 bases from V and 8 bases from J, with 15 bases between. The CDR3 extends over 13 amino acids. Looked up from germline, CDR1 is SGHTA and CDR2 is FQGNSA. CDR3 sequence (DNA): TGTGCCAGCAGCCGAGAGCTCAGACACGAAGCTTTCTTT. It encodes CASSRELRHEAFF.

The J gene is TRBJ1-2, the V gene TRBV7-9, with 7 bases matching TRBD1. The trim removed 3 bases at V and 3 bases at J, leaving 10 bases unmatched. CDR1 is SEHNR, CDR2 FQNEAQ, per germline (reference sequence). The CDR3 is made up of 16 amino acids. CDR3 sequence: CASSLGSDRPYYGYTF. The CDR3, as DNA: TGTGCCAGCAGCTTGGGGTCGGACAGGCCCTACTATGGCTACACCTTC. The complete variable domain, with remaining parts taken from reference TRBV7-9 and TRBJ1-2, reads DTGVSQNPRHKITKRGQNVTFRCDPISEHNRLYWYRQTLGQGPEFLTYFQNEAQLEKSRLLSDRFSAERPKGSFSTLEIQRTEQGDSAMYLCASSLGSDRPYYGYTFGSGTRLTVV.

This clone has only one observation. V is TRBV4-1 and J is TRBJ2-1, with 10 nucleotides matching TRBD2. Germline V gene data show CDR1 as MGHRA and CDR2 as YSYEKL. J was trimmed by 3 bases and V by 1 base; bases with no gene match: 9. The CDR3 consists of 18 residues. CDR3 nucleotides: TGCGCCAGCAGCCAAGCGGGGCTAGCGGGAGTAGTCTACAATGAGCAGTTCTTC. Protein product: CASSQAGLAGVVYNEQFF.

The V call is TRBV5-1, the J call TRBJ2-7; TRBD2 agrees at 9 bases. Germline V gives CDR1 SGHRS, CDR2 YFSETQ. After removal of 5 bases from V and 4 bases from J, the junction contained 4 bases not matched to a gene. The CDR3 has 13 amino acids. In DNA form, the CDR3 reads TGCGCCAGCAGTAGCGGGAGAAGGTACGAGCAGTACTTC. Amino acid sequence: CASSSGRRYEQYF.

This chain joins TRBV7-2 and TRBJ2-7; tentatively, D is TRBD2 (5 bases). Trimming shortened V by 0 bases and J by 6 bases, and 12 bases separated the two germline ends. Germline V gene data show CDR1 as SGHTA and CDR2 as FQGNSA. The CDR3 runs to 14 residues. CDR3 sequence (DNA): TGTGCCAGCAGCTTAGCGCATTTAAGCGGCGAGCAGTACTTC. It translates to CASSLAHLSGEQYF. The whole variable domain, remainder taken from reference TRBV7-2 and TRBJ2-7, is GAGVSQSPSNKVTEKGKDVELRCDPISGHTALYWYRQSLGQGLEFLIYFQGNSAPDKSGLPSDRFSAERTGGSVSTLTIQRTQQEDSAVYLCASSLAHLSGEQYFGPGTRLTVT.

V usage is TRBV19 and J usage is TRBJ2-3, with 9 bases lining up with TRBD1. Germline CDR1 and CDR2: LNHDA and SQIVND (reference sequence). V lost 5 bases and J lost 2; bases outside the gene matches: 8. This CDR3 spans 16 amino acids. In nucleotides, the CDR3 is TGTGCCAGTAGTCCCGGGACAGGGCGATACACAGATACGCAGTATTTT. Translated: CASSPGTGRYTDTQYF.

The chain links TRBV6-1 to TRBJ2-2; D uncertain. The CDR3 is 12 residues long. V lost 9 bases and J lost 9, with 14 bases in between. Per the germline V gene, CDR1 is MNHNS and CDR2 is SASEGT. DNA for the CDR3: TGTGCCAGAACCTACTACGATTGGGAGCTGTTTTTT. It translates to CARTYYDWELFF.

The chain employs TRBV10-3 and TRBJ2-1; 7 nucleotides align to TRBD2. The CDR3 length is 16 residues. The ends lost 10 bases at V and 7 bases at J; junction bases unmatched: 19. Germline lookup yields CDR1 ENHRY and CDR2 SYGVKD. The CDR3, as DNA: TGTGCCACGGGGAATCCCGGGGGAGGGAATGATAATGAGCAGTTCTTC. Amino acids: CATGNPGGGNDNEQFF.